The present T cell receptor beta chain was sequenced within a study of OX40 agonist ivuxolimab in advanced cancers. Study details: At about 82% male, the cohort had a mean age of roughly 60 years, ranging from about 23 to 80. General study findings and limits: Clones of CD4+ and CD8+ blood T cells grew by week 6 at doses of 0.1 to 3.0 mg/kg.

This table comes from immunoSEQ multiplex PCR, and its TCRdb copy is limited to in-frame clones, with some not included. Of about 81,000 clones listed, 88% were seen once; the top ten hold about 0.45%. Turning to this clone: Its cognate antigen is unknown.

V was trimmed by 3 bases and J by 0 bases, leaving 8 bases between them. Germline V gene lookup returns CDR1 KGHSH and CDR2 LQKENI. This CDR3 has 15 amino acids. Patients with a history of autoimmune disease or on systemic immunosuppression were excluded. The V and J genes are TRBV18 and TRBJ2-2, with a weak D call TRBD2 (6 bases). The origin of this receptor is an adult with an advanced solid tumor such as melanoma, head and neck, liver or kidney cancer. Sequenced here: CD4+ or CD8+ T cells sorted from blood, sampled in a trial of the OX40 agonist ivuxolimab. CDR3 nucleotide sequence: TGTGCCAGCTCACCCGGGACTTCGAACACCGGGGAGCTGTTTTTT. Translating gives CASSPGTSNTGELFF. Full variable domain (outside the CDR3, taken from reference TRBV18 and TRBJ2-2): NAGVMQNPRHLVRRRGQEARLRCSPMKGHSHVYWYRQLPEEGLKFMVYLQKENIIDESGMPKERFSAEFPKEGPSILRIQQVVRGDSAAYFCASSPGTSNTGELFFGEGSRLTVL.